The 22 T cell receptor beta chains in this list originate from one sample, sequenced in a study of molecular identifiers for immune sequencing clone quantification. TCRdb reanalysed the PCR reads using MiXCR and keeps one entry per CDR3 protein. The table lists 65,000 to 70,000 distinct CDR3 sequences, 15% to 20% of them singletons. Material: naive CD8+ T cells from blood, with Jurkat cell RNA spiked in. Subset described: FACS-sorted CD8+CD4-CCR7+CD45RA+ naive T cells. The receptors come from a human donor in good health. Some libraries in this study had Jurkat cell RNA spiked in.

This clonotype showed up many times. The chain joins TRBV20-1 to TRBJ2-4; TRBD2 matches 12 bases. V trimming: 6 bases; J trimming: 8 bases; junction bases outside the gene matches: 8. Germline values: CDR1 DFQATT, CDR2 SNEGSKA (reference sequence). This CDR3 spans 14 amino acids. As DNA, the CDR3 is TGCAGTGCACCACTAGCGGGAGGATTTGACATTCAGTACTTC. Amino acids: CSAPLAGGFDIQYF.

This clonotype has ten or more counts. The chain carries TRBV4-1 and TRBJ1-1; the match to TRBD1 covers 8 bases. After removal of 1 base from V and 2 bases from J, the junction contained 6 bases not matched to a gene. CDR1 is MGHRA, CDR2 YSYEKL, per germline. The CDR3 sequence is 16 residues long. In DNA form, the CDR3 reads TGCGCCAGCAGCCAAGTAGGGACAGGTTATAACACTGAAGCTTTCTTT. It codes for CASSQVGTGYNTEAFF.

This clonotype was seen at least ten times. In nucleotides, the CDR3 is TGTGCCGTACCTTCTACGGCGGTAGAGACCCAGTACTTC. This codes for CAVPSTAVETQYF. The gene calls are TRBV25-1 and TRBJ2-5; the D is unclear. The CDR3 loop spans 13 amino acids. Trimming removed 11 bases from V and 4 bases from J, with 17 bases in between. Germline values: CDR1 MGHDK, CDR2 SYGVNS.

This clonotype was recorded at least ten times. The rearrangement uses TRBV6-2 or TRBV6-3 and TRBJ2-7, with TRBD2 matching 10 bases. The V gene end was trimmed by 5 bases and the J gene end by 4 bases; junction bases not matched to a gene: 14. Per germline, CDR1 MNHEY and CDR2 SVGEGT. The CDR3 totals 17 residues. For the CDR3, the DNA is TGTGCCAGCAGTCCTATCCGATTTAGCGGGAGGTTGTACGAGCAGTACTTC. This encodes CASSPIRFSGRLYEQYF.

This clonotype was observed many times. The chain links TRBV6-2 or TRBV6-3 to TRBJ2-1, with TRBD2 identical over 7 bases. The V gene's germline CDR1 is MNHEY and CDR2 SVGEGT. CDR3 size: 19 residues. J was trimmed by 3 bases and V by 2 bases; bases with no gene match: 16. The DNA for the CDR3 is TGTGCCAGCAGTTACAACCCCACTAGCGTAGAGGGTGGCTACAATGAGCAGTTCTTC. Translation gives CASSYNPTSVEGGYNEQFF.

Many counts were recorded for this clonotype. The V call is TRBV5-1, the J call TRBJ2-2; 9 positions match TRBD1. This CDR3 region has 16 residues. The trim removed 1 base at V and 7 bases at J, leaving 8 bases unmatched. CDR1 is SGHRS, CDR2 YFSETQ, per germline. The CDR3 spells CASSLSGTGFNGELFF. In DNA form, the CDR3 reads TGCGCCAGCAGCTTGTCCGGGACAGGGTTCAACGGGGAGCTGTTTTTT.

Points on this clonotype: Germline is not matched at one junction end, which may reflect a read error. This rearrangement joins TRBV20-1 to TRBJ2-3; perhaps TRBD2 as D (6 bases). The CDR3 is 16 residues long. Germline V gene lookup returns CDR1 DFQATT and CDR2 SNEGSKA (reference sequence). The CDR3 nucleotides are TGCAGTGTTAGAGACGATTGGCGGGAAAGCACAGATACGCAGTATTTT. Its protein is CSVRDDWRESTDTQYF.

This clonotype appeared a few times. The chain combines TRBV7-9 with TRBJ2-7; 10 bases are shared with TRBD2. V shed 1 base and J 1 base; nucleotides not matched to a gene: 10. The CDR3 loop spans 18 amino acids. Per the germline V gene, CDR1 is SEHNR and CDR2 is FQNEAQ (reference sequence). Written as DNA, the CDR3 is TGTGCCAGCAGCTTAGTAGGAGCGGGAGGGTATGATTCCTACGAGCAGTACTTC. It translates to CASSLVGAGGYDSYEQYF.

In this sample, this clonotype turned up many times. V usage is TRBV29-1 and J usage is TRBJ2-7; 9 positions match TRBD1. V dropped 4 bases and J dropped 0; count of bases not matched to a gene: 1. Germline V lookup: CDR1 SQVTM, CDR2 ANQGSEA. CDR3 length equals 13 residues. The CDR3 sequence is CSVGTGASYEQYF. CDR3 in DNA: TGCAGCGTTGGGACAGGGGCCTCCTACGAGCAGTACTTC.

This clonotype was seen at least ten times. CDR3 region: CSVEAPENWQETQYF. For the CDR3, the DNA is TGCAGCGTTGAAGCACCAGAGAACTGGCAAGAGACCCAGTACTTC. This rearrangement joins TRBV29-1 to TRBJ2-5; D unclear. Looked up from germline, CDR1 is SQVTM and CDR2 is ANQGSEA. V gave up 1 base and J gave up 2 bases, with 14 bases separating them. The CDR3 spans 15 residues.

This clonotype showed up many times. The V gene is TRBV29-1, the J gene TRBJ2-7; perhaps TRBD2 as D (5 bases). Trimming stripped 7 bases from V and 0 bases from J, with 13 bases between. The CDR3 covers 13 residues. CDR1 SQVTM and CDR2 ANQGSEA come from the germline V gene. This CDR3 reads CSAWTGASYEQYF. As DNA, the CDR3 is TGCAGCGCTTGGACTGGAGCCTCCTACGAGCAGTACTTC.

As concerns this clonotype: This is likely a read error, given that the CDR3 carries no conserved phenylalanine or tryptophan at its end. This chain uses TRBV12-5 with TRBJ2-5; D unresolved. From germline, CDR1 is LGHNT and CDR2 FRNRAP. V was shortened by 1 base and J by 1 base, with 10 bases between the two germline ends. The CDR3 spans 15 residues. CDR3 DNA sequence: TGTGCTAGTGGTTTGGAAATTATCTCCCAAGAGACCCAGTACCTC. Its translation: CASGLEIISQETQYL.

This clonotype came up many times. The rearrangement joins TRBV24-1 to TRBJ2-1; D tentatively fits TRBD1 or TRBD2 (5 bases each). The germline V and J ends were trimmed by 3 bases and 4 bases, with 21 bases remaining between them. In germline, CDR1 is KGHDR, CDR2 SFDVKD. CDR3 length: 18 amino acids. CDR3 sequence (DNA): TGTGCCACCAGTGATCTCGCCGTCGGGACGGGTGTGTACAATGAGCAGTTCTTC. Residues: CATSDLAVGTGVYNEQFF.

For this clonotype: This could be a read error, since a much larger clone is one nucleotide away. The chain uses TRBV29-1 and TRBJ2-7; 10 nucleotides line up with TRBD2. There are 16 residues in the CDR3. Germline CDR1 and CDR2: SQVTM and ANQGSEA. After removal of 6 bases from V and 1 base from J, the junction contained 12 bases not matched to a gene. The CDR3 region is CSVLGLARGISYEQYF. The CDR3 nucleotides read TGCAGCGTCCTGGGACTAGCGAGAGGGATTTCCTACGAGCAGTACTTC.

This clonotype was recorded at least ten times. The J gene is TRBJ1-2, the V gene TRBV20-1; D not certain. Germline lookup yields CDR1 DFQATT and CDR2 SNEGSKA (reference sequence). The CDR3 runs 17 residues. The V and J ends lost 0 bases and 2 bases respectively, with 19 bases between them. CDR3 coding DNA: TGCAGTGCTAGAGATCACCTCATGCAGGAGAGGAACTATGGCTACACCTTC. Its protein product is CSARDHLMQERNYGYTF.

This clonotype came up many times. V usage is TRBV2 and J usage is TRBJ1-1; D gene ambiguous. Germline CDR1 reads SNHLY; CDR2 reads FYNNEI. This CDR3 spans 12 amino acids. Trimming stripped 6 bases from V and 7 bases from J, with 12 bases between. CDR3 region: CASSNGEGEAFF. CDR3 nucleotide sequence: TGTGCCAGCAGCAACGGAGAAGGTGAAGCTTTCTTT.

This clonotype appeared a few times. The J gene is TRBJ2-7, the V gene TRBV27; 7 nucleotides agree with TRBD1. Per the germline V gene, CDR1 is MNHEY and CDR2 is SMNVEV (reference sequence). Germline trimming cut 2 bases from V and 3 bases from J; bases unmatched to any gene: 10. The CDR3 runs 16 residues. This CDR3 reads CASSLIPGGRVYEQYF. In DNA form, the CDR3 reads TGTGCCAGCAGTTTAATCCCAGGGGGACGCGTCTACGAGCAGTACTTC.

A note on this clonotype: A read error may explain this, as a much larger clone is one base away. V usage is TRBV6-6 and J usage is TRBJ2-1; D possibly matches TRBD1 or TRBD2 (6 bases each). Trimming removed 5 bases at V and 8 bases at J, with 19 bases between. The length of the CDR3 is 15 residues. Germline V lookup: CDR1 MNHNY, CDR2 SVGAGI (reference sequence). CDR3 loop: CASSRGTGPQDEQFF. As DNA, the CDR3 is TGTGCCAGCAGTAGGGGGACTGGTCCACAGGATGAGCAGTTCTTC.

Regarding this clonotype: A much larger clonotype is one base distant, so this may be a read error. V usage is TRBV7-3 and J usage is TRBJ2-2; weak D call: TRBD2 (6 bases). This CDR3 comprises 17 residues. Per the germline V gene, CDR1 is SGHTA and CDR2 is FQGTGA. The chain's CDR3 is CASSLQPGLEGTGGLFF. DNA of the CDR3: TGTGCCAGCAGCTTACAGCCGGGACTGGAGGGCACCGGGGGGCTGTTTTTT.

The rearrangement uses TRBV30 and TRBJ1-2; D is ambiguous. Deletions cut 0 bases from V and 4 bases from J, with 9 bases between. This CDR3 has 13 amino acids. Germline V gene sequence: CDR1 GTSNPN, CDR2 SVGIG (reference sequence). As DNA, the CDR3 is TGTGCCTGGAGTGTACAAGGGATCTATGGCTACACCTTC. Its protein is CAWSVQGIYGYTF.

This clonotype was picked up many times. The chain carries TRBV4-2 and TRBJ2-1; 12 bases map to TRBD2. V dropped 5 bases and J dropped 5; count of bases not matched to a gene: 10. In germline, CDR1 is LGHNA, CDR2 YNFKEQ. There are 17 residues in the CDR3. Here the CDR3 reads CASSVTPLAGGDNEQFF. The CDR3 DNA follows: TGTGCCAGCAGCGTCACCCCACTAGCGGGAGGTGACAATGAGCAGTTCTTC.

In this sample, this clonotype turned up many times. This chain's CDR3 is CSASGQGYNEQFF. CDR3 in DNA: TGCAGTGCTAGTGGACAGGGGTACAATGAGCAGTTCTTC. The chain has TRBV20-1 and TRBJ2-1; 9 bases line up with TRBD1. After removal of 3 bases from V and 4 bases from J, the junction contained 1 base not matched to a gene. CDR1 is DFQATT, CDR2 SNEGSKA, per germline (reference sequence). The CDR3 spans 13 residues.